This TCR beta chain was documented in a study of cytomegalovirus exposure and HLA in healthy donors. V was shortened by 6 bases and J by 0 bases, with 12 bases between the two germline ends. Germline CDR1 MNHNS, CDR2 SASEGT. The CDR3 covers 15 residues. Points from the study as a whole: The study designated roughly 150 TCR beta chains cytomegalovirus-associated. Donors belonging to an Asian-associated ancestry cluster reportedly showed fewer N-insertions in productive TCRs than the approximately 670-donor mean, according to what a later analysis found. TCR beta sequences reportedly predicted most subjects' HLA-A and HLA-B alleles accurately.

Details on this clone: What it binds is not known.

13 Jbeta primers and 60 Vbeta primers were used for the PCR. Profiling relied on immunoSEQ multiplex PCR, and the TCRdb table lists in-frame clones only, not all of them. Recorded here are roughly 69,000 clones; the top ten clones represent 1.5% to 2%. The receptor was isolated from a woman between 25 and 40 years old in good health and CMV-seronegative. Sequenced sample: PBMCs. The genes are TRBV6-1 and TRBJ1-3; D is unclear. The CDR3 nucleotides are TGTGCCAGCAGCTACCTACCCAACTCTGGAAACACCATATATTTT. Protein sequence: CASSYLPNSGNTIYF.